This TCR beta chain stems from a study of blood T cell repertoires in COVID-19. Study overall: Both acute and convalescent COVID-19 samples were obtained from the United States, Italy and Spain. The cDNA or gDNA used as material had been derived from T cells, B-cell-depleted T cells, or PBMCs.

Source study methods: Researchers report that nucleated cell counts were estimated from reference gene primer amplification. Profiling relied on immunoSEQ multiplex PCR, and the TCRdb table lists in-frame clones only, not all of them. The V and J calls and the clone size are those of that table, but D and trimming were determined from the DNA. In the table there are about 150,000 clones, over 65% of which are singletons. The clonotype comes from a man at least 80 years old with acute or convalescent COVID-19. Sequencing was performed on peripheral blood.

The CDR3 here is CASSPQDIYQETQYF. Here the CDR3 DNA reads TGTGCCAGCTCACCGCAGGACATCTACCAAGAGACCCAGTACTTC. The V and J genes are TRBV18 and TRBJ2-5, with D perhaps TRBD1 (5 bases). Germline-derived CDR1 and CDR2 are KGHSH and LQKENI. V was clipped by 3 bases and J by 0 bases, with 11 bases between them. CDR3 length: 15 residues.